This T cell receptor beta chain was documented in a study of cytomegalovirus exposure and HLA in healthy donors. Study observations and caveats: For TCR beta chains, V- and J-gene trimming was later linked to a missense DCLRE1C variant.

As for this clone: Its specificity is not known.

PCR involved 60 Vbeta and 13 Jbeta primers. Sequenced by immunoSEQ multiplex PCR; TCRdb stores in-frame clones only, minus some. The sample holds 140,000 to 150,000 clones, 88% seen once. The CDR3 covers 16 residues. The V end was cut by 0 bases, the J end by 0 bases, with 9 bases between. Per the germline V gene, CDR1 is SGHRS and CDR2 is YFSETQ. The receptor was derived from a woman between 40 and 50 years old in good health and CMV-seronegative. The chain carries TRBV5-1 and TRBJ1-4, with D possibly TRBD1 on 5 matching bases. Sequenced input: PBMCs. DNA of the CDR3: TGCGCCAGCAGCTTGGGACAGACTCCAACTAATGAAAAACTGTTTTTT. Translated: CASSLGQTPTNEKLFF.